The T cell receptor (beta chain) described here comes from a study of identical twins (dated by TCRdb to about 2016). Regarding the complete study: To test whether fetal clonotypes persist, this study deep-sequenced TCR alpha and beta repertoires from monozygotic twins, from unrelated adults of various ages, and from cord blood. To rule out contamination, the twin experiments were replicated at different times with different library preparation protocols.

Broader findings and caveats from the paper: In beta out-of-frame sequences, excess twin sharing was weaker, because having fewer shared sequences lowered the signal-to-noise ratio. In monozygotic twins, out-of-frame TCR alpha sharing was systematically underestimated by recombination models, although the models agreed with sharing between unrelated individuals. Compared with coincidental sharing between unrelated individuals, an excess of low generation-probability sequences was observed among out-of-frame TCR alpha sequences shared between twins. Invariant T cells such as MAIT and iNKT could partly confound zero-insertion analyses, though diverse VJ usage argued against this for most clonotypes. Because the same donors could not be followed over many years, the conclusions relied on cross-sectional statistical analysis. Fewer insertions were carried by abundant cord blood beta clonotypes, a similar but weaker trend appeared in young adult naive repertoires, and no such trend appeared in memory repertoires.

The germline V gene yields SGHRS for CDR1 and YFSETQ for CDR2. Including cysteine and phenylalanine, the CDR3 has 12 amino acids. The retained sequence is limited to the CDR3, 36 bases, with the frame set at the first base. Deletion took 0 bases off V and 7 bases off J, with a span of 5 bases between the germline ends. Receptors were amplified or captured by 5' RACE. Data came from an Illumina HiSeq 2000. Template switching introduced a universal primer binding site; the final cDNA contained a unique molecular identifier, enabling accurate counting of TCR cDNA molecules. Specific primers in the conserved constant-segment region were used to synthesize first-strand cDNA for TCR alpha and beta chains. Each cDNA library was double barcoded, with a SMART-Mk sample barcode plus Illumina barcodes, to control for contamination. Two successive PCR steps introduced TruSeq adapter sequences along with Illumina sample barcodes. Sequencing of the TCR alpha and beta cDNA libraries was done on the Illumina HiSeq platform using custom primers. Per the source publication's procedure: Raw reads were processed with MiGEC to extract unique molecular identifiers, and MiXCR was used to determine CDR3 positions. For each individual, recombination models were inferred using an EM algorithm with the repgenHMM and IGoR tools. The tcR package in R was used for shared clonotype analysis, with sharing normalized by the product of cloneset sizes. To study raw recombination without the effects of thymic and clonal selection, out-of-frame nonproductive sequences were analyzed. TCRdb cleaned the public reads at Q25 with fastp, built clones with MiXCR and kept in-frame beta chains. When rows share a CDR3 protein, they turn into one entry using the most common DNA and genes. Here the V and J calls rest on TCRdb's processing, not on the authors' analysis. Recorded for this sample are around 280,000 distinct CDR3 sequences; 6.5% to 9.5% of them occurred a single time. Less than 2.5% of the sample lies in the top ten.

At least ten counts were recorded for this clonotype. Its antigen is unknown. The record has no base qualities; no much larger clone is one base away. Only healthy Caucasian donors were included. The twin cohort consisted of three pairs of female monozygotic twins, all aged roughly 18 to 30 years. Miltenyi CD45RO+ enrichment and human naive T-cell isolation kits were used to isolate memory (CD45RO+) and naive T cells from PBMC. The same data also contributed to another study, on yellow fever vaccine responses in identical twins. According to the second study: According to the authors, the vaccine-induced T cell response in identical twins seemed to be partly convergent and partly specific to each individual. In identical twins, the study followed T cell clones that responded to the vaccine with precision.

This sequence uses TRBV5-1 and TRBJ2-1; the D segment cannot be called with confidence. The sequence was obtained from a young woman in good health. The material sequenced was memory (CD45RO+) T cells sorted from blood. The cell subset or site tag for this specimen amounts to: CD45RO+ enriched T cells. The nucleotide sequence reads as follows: TGCGCCAGCAGCTTGGCATGGAATGAGCAGTTCTTC. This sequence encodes CASSLAWNEQFF.